This T cell receptor (beta chain) was identified during a study of CD8 T cells in ankylosing spondylitis. Regarding the study as a whole: There was a TCR beta motif, made of eight highly homologous variants, that appeared characteristic of ankylosing spondylitis blood.

TCRdb recomputed calls from the 5' RACE reads with MiXCR, one row per CDR3 protein. The sample has approximately 300,000 distinct CDR3 sequences; 6.5% to 10% are singletons. There are a few counts of this clonotype. Its antigen remains unknown. The length of the CDR3 is 16 residues. V lost 5 bases to trimming and J lost 2 bases, with 17 bases between them. Germline loops: CDR1 SGHAT, CDR2 FQNNGV. The sequence derives from a male donor with ankylosing spondylitis. This chain connects TRBV11-2 to TRBJ2-3; weak D call: TRBD1 (6 bases). Specimen: blood, either unsorted or a sorted T cell fraction (not recorded which). The DNA of the CDR3 is TGTGCCAGCAGCGTACAGGGACCCCTTCACACAGATACGCAGTATTTT. Translating gives CASSVQGPLHTDTQYF. Supplemented by reference TRBV11-2 and TRBJ2-3, the full variable domain reads EAGVAQSPRYKIIEKRQSVAFWCNPISGHATLYWYQQILGQGPKLLIQFQNNGVVDDSQLPKDRFSAERLKGVDSTLKIQPAKLEDSAVYLCASSVQGPLHTDTQYFGPGTRLTVL.